This TCR beta chain was identified during a study of blood T cell repertoires in COVID-19. On the study more broadly: Sites in the United States, Italy and Spain provided acute and convalescent COVID-19 samples.

Trimming took 3 bases from V and 4 from J; bases not matched to a gene: 10. This CDR3 has 17 amino acids. Germline lookup yields CDR1 MRHNA and CDR2 SNTAGT. Per the authors' pipeline: Nucleated cell counts were estimated from reference gene primer amplification. Clones were read by immunoSEQ multiplex PCR, and TCRdb kept only the in-frame ones, dropping some. That table furnishes V, J and clone size, whereas the DNA furnished D and trimming. This table has more than 250,000 clones, about 89% appearing once. All enrollees were about 18 to 95 years old and from about 25 US areas. Cohort placement rested on clinical history that participants reported themselves.

The chain recombines TRBV6-4 with TRBJ2-1; 9 positions agree with TRBD1. The receptor's source is a woman in her late teens or twenties who had recovered from COVID-19. The sequenced sample was PBMCs or T cells enriched from blood (not recorded which). The CDR3, as DNA: TGTGCCAGCAGTGAACAGGGGGCCCTCGGCCCGTACAATGAGCAGTTCTTC. This gives the protein CASSEQGALGPYNEQFF.